Listed here are 18 T cell receptor beta chains from one sample, sequenced in a study of Tregs in tolerant kidney transplant recipients. This table comes from immunoSEQ multiplex PCR, and its TCRdb copy is limited to in-frame clones, with some not included. The sample lists about 73,000 clones; approximately 98% were seen once. The specimen was CD4+ T cells from blood, collected before the transplant. All receptors come from a human donor who received a combined kidney and bone marrow transplant.

The chain combines TRBV28 with TRBJ2-7, with D tentatively TRBD1 (6 bases). This CDR3 contains 12 residues. The germline V gene has CDR1 MDHEN and CDR2 SYDVKM. With 6 bases removed from V and 3 bases from J, the gap between germline ends came to 9 bases. In DNA, the CDR3 is TGTGCCAGCAGAGGGGACATCTACGAGCAGTACTTC. It yields the protein CASRGDIYEQYF.

This chain connects TRBV5-4 to TRBJ2-1; TRBD1 agrees at 8 bases. The germline gives CDR1 SGHNT, CDR2 YYREEE (reference sequence). The ends lost 2 bases at V and 12 bases at J; junction bases unmatched: 4. The CDR3 covers 12 residues. The CDR3 bases are TGTGCCAGCAGCTTTTTACAGGGGGGGCAGTTCTTC. It translates to CASSFLQGGQFF.

The rearrangement uses TRBV6-4 and TRBJ1-2, with a possible D match to TRBD1 (5 bases). V lost 2 bases and J lost 0, with 10 bases in between. Germline CDR1 is MRHNA and CDR2 is SNTAGT. CDR3 size: 15 residues. CDR3 sequence reads: CASSDRGPTNYGYTF. The CDR3, as DNA: TGTGCCAGCAGTGACAGGGGCCCGACTAACTATGGCTACACCTTC.

This rearrangement joins TRBV29-1 to TRBJ1-2; D uncertain. The CDR3 spans 12 residues. V lost 6 bases to trimming and J lost 8 bases, with 16 bases between them. The germline V gene has CDR1 SQVTM and CDR2 ANQGSEA. CDR3: CSVGKSTGGYTF. The CDR3 coding sequence is TGCAGCGTCGGAAAAAGTACGGGAGGCTACACCTTC. Using reference TRBV29-1 and TRBJ1-2 for the parts outside the CDR3, the full variable domain is SAVISQKPSRDICQRGTSLTIQCQVDSQVTMMFWYRQQPGQSLTLIATANQGSEATYESGFVIDKFPISRPNLTFSTLTVSNMSPEDSSIYLCSVGKSTGGYTFGSGTRLTVV.

This chain uses TRBV5-3 with TRBJ1-5; D not resolved. Being an ORF, TRBV5-3 has a function that is uncertain. Trimming removed 2 bases from V and 0 bases from J, with 9 bases in between. The CDR3 sequence is 15 residues long. The CDR3 region has the DNA TGTGCCAGAAGCTTCTTCAGTTATAGCAATCAGCCCCAGCATTTT. Protein product: CARSFFSYSNQPQHF.

The V call is TRBV11-2, the J call TRBJ2-7, with D tentatively TRBD1 (6 bases). This CDR3 region has 15 residues. The germline gives CDR1 SGHAT, CDR2 FQNNGV. V lost 5 bases to trimming and J lost 5 bases, with 19 bases between them. CDR3 in DNA: TGTGCCAGCAGCCTCCACGCTTTGGGGGCCAACGAGCAGTACTTC. This translates into CASSLHALGANEQYF.

The chain combines TRBV7-3 with TRBJ2-6; D gene ambiguous. The CDR3 has 15 amino acids. Deletions cut 2 bases from V and 0 bases from J, with 5 bases between. The V gene's germline CDR1 is SGHTA and CDR2 FQGTGA. The CDR3 reads CASSLFSSGANVLTF. In DNA, the CDR3 is TGTGCCAGCAGCTTATTTAGCTCTGGGGCCAACGTCCTGACTTTC.

The V and J genes are TRBV7-8 and TRBJ2-5; D is possibly TRBD2 (6 bases). The CDR3 runs to 19 residues. CDR1 SGHVS and CDR2 FQNEAQ come from the germline V gene. Trimming took off 1 base at V and 4 bases at J, with 25 bases between the two ends. CDR3 sequence reads: CASSLVTKREISSPETQYF. The CDR3 bases are TGTGCCAGCAGCTTAGTGACCAAACGGGAGATAAGCTCTCCAGAGACCCAGTACTTC.

This clone was detected once. The chain has TRBV27 and TRBJ1-2, with a tentative D call TRBD1 (6 bases). V lost 7 bases to trimming and J lost 4 bases, with 13 bases between them. The V gene's germline CDR1 is MNHEY and CDR2 SMNVEV (reference sequence). This CDR3 contains 13 residues. The chain's CDR3 is CASKPGHIYGYTF. For the CDR3, the DNA is TGTGCCAGCAAACCGGGACACATCTATGGCTACACCTTC.

Only one count was recorded for this clone. The J gene is TRBJ2-5, the V gene TRBV5-1; 8 bases match TRBD1. The V segment lost 4 bases and the J segment 5 bases; nucleotides outside the gene matches: 7. This CDR3 comprises 14 residues. Germline V gene sequence: CDR1 SGHRS, CDR2 YFSETQ. CDR3 region: CASSRDRGGETQYF. Written as DNA, the CDR3 is TGCGCCAGCAGCAGAGACAGGGGTGGTGAGACCCAGTACTTC.

The sample holds one count of this clone. The J gene is TRBJ2-7, the V gene TRBV18; unclear D gene. Trimming cost V 0 bases and J 4 bases, with 10 bases left between them. The CDR3 has 14 amino acids. Germline loops: CDR1 KGHSH, CDR2 LQKENI. The CDR3 is CASSPPNPTYEQYF. The CDR3 bases are TGTGCCAGCTCACCACCAAACCCAACATACGAGCAGTACTTC.

V is TRBV5-1 and J is TRBJ1-5; 10 bases are a match to TRBD1. Unmatched junction bases numbered 1, after V lost 3 bases and J lost 1 base. Germline V gene sequence: CDR1 SGHRS, CDR2 YFSETQ. This CDR3 region has 15 residues. This chain's CDR3 is CASSWGQGSNQPQHF. As DNA, the CDR3 is TGCGCCAGCAGCTGGGGACAGGGGAGCAATCAGCCCCAGCATTTT.

The chain links TRBV19 to TRBJ2-7; tentatively, D is TRBD1 (5 bases). The V and J ends lost 4 bases and 4 bases respectively, with 23 bases between them. The CDR3 sequence is 17 residues long. The germline CDR1 and CDR2 sequences are LNHDA and SQIVND (reference sequence). This CDR3 is CASSTLGQGSFGYEQYF. The CDR3 DNA reads TGTGCCAGTAGTACCCTAGGACAAGGGTCCTTTGGGTACGAGCAGTACTTC.

The V and J genes are TRBV14 and TRBJ1-1; D not certain. With 4 bases removed from V and 0 bases from J, the gap between germline ends came to 6 bases. This CDR3 comprises 13 residues. Looked up from germline, CDR1 is SGHDN and CDR2 is FVKESK. The CDR3 sequence is CASSPSLNTEAFF. DNA of the CDR3: TGTGCCAGCAGCCCGAGTCTGAACACTGAAGCTTTCTTT.

This clone was detected once. The chain joins TRBV18 to TRBJ2-5; 7 bases map to TRBD1. Germline V gene lookup returns CDR1 KGHSH and CDR2 LQKENI. The J segment lost 2 bases and the V segment lost 1 base, leaving 7 bases of the junction unmatched. The CDR3 sequence is 16 residues long. CDR3: CASSPRSARGQETQYF. The CDR3 nucleotides read TGTGCCAGCTCACCACGGTCGGCCAGGGGGCAAGAGACCCAGTACTTC.

The CDR3: CASSLGGRNTEAFF. For the CDR3, the DNA is TGTGCCAGCAGCTTAGGTGGGAGGAACACTGAAGCTTTCTTT. The chain recombines TRBV7-9 with TRBJ1-1, with D unclear. Trimming cost V 1 base and J 1 base, with 7 bases left between them. The CDR3 consists of 14 residues. Germline values: CDR1 SEHNR, CDR2 FQNEAQ (reference sequence).

V and J are TRBV27 and TRBJ1-5, with no clear D. The CDR3 consists of 16 residues. Germline CDR1 reads MNHEY; CDR2 reads SMNVEV (reference sequence). Trimming pared 6 bases from V and 3 bases from J, leaving 18 bases between. In DNA form, the CDR3 reads TGTGCCAGCAGACTACTTGGGCGAGGGATCAATCAGCCCCAGCATTTT. Translated, it gives CASRLLGRGINQPQHF.

This clone has just one count. The chain links TRBV6-6 to TRBJ1-5; 7 nucleotides line up with TRBD1. V lost 0 bases, J lost 4 bases, and 6 bases stayed unmatched. The CDR3 is made up of 16 amino acids. Germline V lookup: CDR1 MNHNY, CDR2 SVGAGI (reference sequence). This CDR3 reads CASSYSRQGSNQPQHF. CDR3 sequence (DNA): TGTGCCAGCAGTTACTCGAGACAGGGAAGTAATCAGCCCCAGCATTTT.